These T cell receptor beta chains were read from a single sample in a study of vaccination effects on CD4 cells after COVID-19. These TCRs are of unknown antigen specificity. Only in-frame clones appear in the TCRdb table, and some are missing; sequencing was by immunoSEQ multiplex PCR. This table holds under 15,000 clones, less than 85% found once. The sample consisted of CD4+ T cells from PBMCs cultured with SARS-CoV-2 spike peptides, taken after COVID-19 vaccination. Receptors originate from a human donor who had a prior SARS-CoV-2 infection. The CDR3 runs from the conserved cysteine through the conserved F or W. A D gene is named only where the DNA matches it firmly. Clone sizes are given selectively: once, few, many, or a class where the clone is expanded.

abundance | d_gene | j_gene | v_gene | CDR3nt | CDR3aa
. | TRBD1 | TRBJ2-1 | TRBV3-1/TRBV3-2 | TGTGCCAGCAGCTACAAGGTGGGACAGGGGGTCCAGAATGAGCAGTTCTTC | CASSYKVGQGVQNEQFF
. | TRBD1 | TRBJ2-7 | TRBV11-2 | TGTGCCAGCAGCATCCGTGACAGGGGGCTCGGCGAGCAGTACTTC | CASSIRDRGLGEQYF
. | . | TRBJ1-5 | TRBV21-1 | TGTGCCAGCAGCGCCAGGGTAGAAGAAAGCAATCAGCCCCAGCATTTT | CASSARVEESNQPQHF
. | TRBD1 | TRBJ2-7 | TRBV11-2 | TGTGCCAGCAGCACAGAGCCGGGACAGTCCTACGAGCAGTACTTC | CASSTEPGQSYEQYF
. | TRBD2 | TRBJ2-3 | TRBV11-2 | TGTGCCAGCAGCTTACTCGGCGGCGGGAGGTACCAGACAGATACGCAGTATTTT | CASSLLGGGRYQTDTQYF
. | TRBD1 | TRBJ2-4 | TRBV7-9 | TGTGCCAGCAGCCTTGCGGGACAGGGTAACATTCAGTACTTC | CASSLAGQGNIQYF
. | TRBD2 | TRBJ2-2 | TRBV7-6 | TGTGCCAGCAGCTCTATAGCGGGAGGAGGAAACACCGGGGAGCTGTTTTTT | CASSSIAGGGNTGELFF
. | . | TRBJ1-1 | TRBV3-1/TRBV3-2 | TGTGCCAGCAGCCCCCAGGGCAGGTATGACACTGAAGCTTTCTTT | CASSPQGRYDTEAFF
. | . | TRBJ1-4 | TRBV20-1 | TGCAGTGCTAGTAGCGGGGTTGATGAAAAACTGTTTTTT | CSASSGVDEKLFF
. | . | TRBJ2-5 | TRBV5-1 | TGCGCCAGCAGCTTGGCGCTAGGATTACGAGAAGAGACCCAGTACTTC | CASSLALGLREETQYF
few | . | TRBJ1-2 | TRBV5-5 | TGTGCCAGCAGCTCTATTCATAAAGACTATGGCTACACCTTC | CASSSIHKDYGYTF
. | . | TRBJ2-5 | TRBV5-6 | TGTGCCAGCAGCCCGTGGGACACCTTGGTGACCCAGTACTTC | CASSPWDTLVTQYF
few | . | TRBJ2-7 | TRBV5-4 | TGTGCCAGCAGCCACAGGGCTTCCAACGAGCAGTACTTC | CASSHRASNEQYF
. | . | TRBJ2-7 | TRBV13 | TGTGCCAGCAGCCCCATCACCCCCCTAGGGAGAACCCTTTCCTACGAGCAGTACTTC | CASSPITPLGRTLSYEQYF
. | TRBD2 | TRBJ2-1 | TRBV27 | TGTGCCAGCAGTCAAATCGGGGGGGCCTTTATCAATGAGCAGTTCTTC | CASSQIGGAFINEQFF
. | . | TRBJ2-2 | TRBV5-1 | TGCGCCAGCAGCTTTTGGGGTGTGGGGAACACCGGGGAGCTGTTTTTT | CASSFWGVGNTGELFF
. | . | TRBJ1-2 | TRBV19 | TGTGCCAGCCGGGGGACGGATAACTATGGCTACACCTTC | CASRGTDNYGYTF
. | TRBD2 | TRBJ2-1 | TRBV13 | TGTGCCAGCAGCTCTCCGCTAGCGGGGAATGAGCAGTTCTTC | CASSSPLAGNEQFF
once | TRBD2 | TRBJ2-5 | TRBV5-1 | TGCGCCAGCAGCTTGGGACTAGCGGGAGGAAGGGAGACCCAGTACTTC | CASSLGLAGGRETQYF
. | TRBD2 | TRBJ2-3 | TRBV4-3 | TGCGCCAGCAGCCAAGGGCCAGCGGGAGGGGTCGGCACAGATACGCAGTATTTT | CASSQGPAGGVGTDTQYF
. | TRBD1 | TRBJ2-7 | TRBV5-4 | TGTGCCAGCAGCGCCGGGGGGACAGGGGTCGAGCAGTACTTC | CASSAGGTGVEQYF
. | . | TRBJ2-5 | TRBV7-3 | TGTGCCAGCAGCCCCACAGGGCTGCAAGAGACCCAGTACTTC | CASSPTGLQETQYF
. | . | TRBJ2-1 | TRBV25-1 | TGTGCCAGCAGTGAATATAGGCTGGAGTACAATGAGCAGTTCTTC | CASSEYRLEYNEQFF
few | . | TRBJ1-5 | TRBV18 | TGTGCCAGCTCACCACCGGGACACAATAATCAGCCCCAGCATTTT | CASSPPGHNNQPQHF
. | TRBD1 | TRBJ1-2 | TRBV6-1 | TGTGCCAGCAGTGTCTTACCGGGACAGGGCAGCTATGGCTACACCTTC | CASSVLPGQGSYGYTF
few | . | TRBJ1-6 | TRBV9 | TGTGCCAGCAGCTTCACAGGGTTGGGGGGTTCACCCCTCCACTTT | CASSFTGLGGSPLHF
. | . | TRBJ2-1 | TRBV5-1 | TGCGCCAGCAGCTTGGGGTCTGGCGAATACAATGAGCAGTTCTTC | CASSLGSGEYNEQFF
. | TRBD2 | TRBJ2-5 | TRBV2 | TGTGCCAGCAGTGCGACTAGCGGGAGAGGGGAGACCCAGTACTTC | CASSATSGRGETQYF
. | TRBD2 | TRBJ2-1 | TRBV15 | TGTGCCACCAGCAGAGATTTAAGCGGGAGCTCCTACAATGAGCAGTTCTTC | CATSRDLSGSSYNEQFF
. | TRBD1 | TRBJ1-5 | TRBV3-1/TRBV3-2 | TGTGCCAGCAGCCAAACCGGGACAGTTGGTCAGCCCCAGCATTTT | CASSQTGTVGQPQHF
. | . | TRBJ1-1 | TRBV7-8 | TGTGCCAGCAGCCCTGAAGGACGGGAGTCCACTGAAGCTTTCTTT | CASSPEGRESTEAFF
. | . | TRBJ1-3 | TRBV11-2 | TGTGCCAGCAGCTTAGATCCACACGACAGATACTCTGGAAACACCATATATTTT | CASSLDPHDRYSGNTIYF
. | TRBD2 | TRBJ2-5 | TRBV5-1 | TGCGCCAGCAGTTTAGCGGGAGTGCGGGAGACCCAGTACTTC | CASSLAGVRETQYF
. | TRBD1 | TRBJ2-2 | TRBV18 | TGTGCCAGCTCTCGACGGACAGGTTCGAACACCGGGGAGCTGTTTTTT | CASSRRTGSNTGELFF
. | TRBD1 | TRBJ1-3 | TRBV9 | TGTGCCAGCAGCCGTCAACCGGGACAGGGTGATTCCTCTGGAAACACCATATATTTT | CASSRQPGQGDSSGNTIYF
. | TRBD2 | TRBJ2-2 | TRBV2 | TGTGCCAGCAGTGGACTAGCGGGAGGAACCGGGGAGCTGTTTTTT | CASSGLAGGTGELFF
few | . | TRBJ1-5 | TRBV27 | TGTGCCAGTGCCTTACGGAGATCGGAGCCCCAGCATTTT | CASALRRSEPQHF
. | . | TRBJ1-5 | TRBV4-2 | TGTGCCAGCAGCCAAGTAGGGGCGGCAATTGGAGCTAATCAGCCCCAGCATTTT | CASSQVGAAIGANQPQHF
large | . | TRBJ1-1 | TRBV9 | TGTGCCAGCAGCGCGGCGCCGGTTCGTCGCACTGAAGCTTTCTTT | CASSAAPVRRTEAFF
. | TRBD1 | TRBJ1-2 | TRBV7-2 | TGTGCCAGCAGCTTAGGATCGTTACAGGGGAATGGCTACACCTTC | CASSLGSLQGNGYTF
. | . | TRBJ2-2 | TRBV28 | TGTGCCAGCACCTCATTCCCCCGACCTCCAGAGCGCACCGGGGAGCTGTTTTTT | CASTSFPRPPERTGELFF
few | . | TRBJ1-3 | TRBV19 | TGTGCCAGTAGGGCTGGGGTATCTGGAAACACCATATATTTT | CASRAGVSGNTIYF
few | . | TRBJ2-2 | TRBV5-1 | TGCGCCAGCAGCTTGCTGGACAGAACCACCGGGGAGCTGTTTTTT | CASSLLDRTTGELFF
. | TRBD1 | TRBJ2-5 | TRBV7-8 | TGTGCCAGCAGCCCAAGACAGGGCGGCCAGTACTTC | CASSPRQGGQYF
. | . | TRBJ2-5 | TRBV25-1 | TGTGCCAGCAGTGATTGGTTCGGGGGCCAGTACTTC | CASSDWFGGQYF
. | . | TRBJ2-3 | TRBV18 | TGTGCCAGCTCACCACCTAGGACAGTCAGCACAGATACGCAGTATTTT | CASSPPRTVSTDTQYF
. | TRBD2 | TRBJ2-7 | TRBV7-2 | TGTGCCAGCAGCTTAGGACTAGCGGGGTTCTACGAGCAGTACTTC | CASSLGLAGFYEQYF
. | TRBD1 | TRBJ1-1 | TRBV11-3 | TGTGCCAGCAGAAAACAGGGGTCGGACACTGAAGCTTTCTTT | CASRKQGSDTEAFF
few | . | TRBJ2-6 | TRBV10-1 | TGCGCCAGCTGTGGGCGAAGGACTGGGGCCAACGTCCTGACTTTC | CASCGRRTGANVLTF
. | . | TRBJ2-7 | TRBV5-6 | TGTGCCAGCAGCTCCAGAGGCGACATGCCGCCCTACGAGCAGTACTTC | CASSSRGDMPPYEQYF
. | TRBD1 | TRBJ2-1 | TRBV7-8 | TGTGCCAGCAGCATATGGAGTCCCGGGACAGGGCAACTCCACAATGAGCAGTTCTTC | CASSIWSPGTGQLHNEQFF
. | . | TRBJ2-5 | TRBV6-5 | TGTGCCAGCAGAAACTCCGGAGGGGGGACCCAGTACTTC | CASRNSGGGTQYF
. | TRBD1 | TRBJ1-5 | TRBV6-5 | TGTGCCAGCAGTTACTCGGGACAGGGAAATCAGCCCCAGCATTTT | CASSYSGQGNQPQHF
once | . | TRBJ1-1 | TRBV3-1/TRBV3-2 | TGTGCCAGCAGCTTAAGCACGGGCACTGAAGCTTTCTTT | CASSLSTGTEAFF
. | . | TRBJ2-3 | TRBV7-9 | TGTGCCAGCAGCCCGAACCTACGCGCAGATACGCAGTATTTT | CASSPNLRADTQYF
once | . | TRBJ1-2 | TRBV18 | TGTGCCAGCTCCGGGGGGAACTATGGCTACACCTTC | CASSGGNYGYTF
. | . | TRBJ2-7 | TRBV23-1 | TGCGCCAGCAATAGTCGACTTACTTCCTACGAGCAGTACTTC | CASNSRLTSYEQYF